A few counts support the clone carrying this T cell receptor (beta chain). This sample stems from a study of T-cell reconstitution after alpha-beta-depleted transplantation in children. Trimming took off 1 base at V and 3 bases at J, with 8 bases between the two ends. This CDR3 region has 14 residues. CDR1 and CDR2 from the germline V gene are SGHKS and YYEKEE (reference sequence). Construction of the TCRbeta library involved unique molecular identifiers. TCRdb fed the PCR reads into MiXCR, producing one record per CDR3 protein. Found here are approximately 510,000 distinct CDR3 sequences, about 16% of them singletons; the top ten hold approximately 3%.

The sample here was PBMCs from the stem cell graft donor, taken from the stem cell graft. This sequence joins TRBV5-5 and TRBJ2-1, with D uncertain. This TCR derives from a human donor who donated a stem cell graft to a child with acute lymphoblastic leukemia. The CDR3 here is CASSLQTYYNEQFF. Here the CDR3 DNA reads TGTGCCAGCAGCTTGCAAACGTACTACAATGAGCAGTTCTTC.